The clone carrying this TCR beta chain was observed a few times. CDR3 length: 15 amino acids. Unmatched junction bases numbered 4, after V lost 5 bases and J lost 0 bases. Germline CDR1 SEHNR, CDR2 FQNEAQ (reference sequence). In the original workflow: Amplification from reference gene primers served as the basis for estimated nucleated cell counts. Sequencing was performed with immunoSEQ multiplex PCR; in TCRdb, only in-frame clones are kept and a portion is missing. That table is the source of V, J and clone size, and D and trimming were worked out from the DNA. This sample yields under 300,000 clones, of which about 88% are seen a single time; under 2% belongs to the top ten. The sample comes from a study of blood T cell repertoires in COVID-19.

The sequence was obtained from a woman aged 45 to 65 who had recovered from COVID-19. The sequenced material came from PBMCs or T cells enriched from blood (not recorded which). The chain employs TRBV7-9 and TRBJ1-5; the match to TRBD1 covers 7 bases. CDR3 bases: TGTGCCAGCAGCGCTCAGGGGGATAGCAATCAGCCCCAGCATTTT. Amino acid sequence: CASSAQGDSNQPQHF.